This T cell receptor (beta chain) emerged from a study of T cell responses to AZD1222 COVID-19 vaccine (dated by TCRdb to the early 2020s). Looking at the study overall: TCR sequencing covered over 230 trial participants: approximately 200 given two doses of AZD1222 and around 25 given two doses of MenACWY control vaccine. Enrollment into the trials was organized by age into subgroups of 18-55, 56-69 and 70-plus years, and those subgroups contained roughly 140, 27 and 60 TCR-sequenced participants, respectively. The paper as a whole reports these results and caveats: Because no samples from the day 14 peak response were available, repertoires could be characterized only after the peak T cell response. Participants were mostly white British, with more females than males. The authors suggested clonal diversity may have been underestimated. The vaccine-associated CD4 TCRs covered the entire spike protein, and the dominant responses fell in regions 160-218 and 743-854. In the small 56-69-year group, the increase in depth fell short of significance, most likely because of low power. After two AZD1222 doses, spike-specific TCR breadth and depth were significantly higher than at day 0 and than in MenACWY recipients. Nearly half of unique spike-specific TCRs reportedly recognized epitopes outside regions mutated in the B.1.351 and B.1.1.7 variants. Only five to seven AZD1222 recipients were SARS-CoV-2 seropositive at baseline, limiting conclusions about previously exposed vaccinees.

From the cysteine up to the phenylalanine, the CDR3 has a length of 17 residues. The only DNA kept is the CDR3, 51 bases in frame from the first base. CDR1 and CDR2 were assigned from the germline V gene as SGHTA and FQGNSA. After removal of 0 bases from V and 13 bases from J, the junction retains 17 bases not matched to a gene. Note on this clone: Its antigen target is currently unknown. Nothing much larger sits one base from this clone, and base qualities are not available.

Read against the paper, the sample's time point label means: sample from adult after SARS-CoV-2 infection, after symptom onset. Two convalescent COVID-19 patients, sampled after symptom onset from adults with prior SARS-CoV-2 infection, were also TCR-sequenced for comparison. The CDR3 regions of human TCRbeta chains were subjected to immunosequencing. Regarding the original processing steps: Repertoire TCRs were matched against a reference library of SARS-CoV-2-specific TCRs generated with the MIRA antigen-specificity platform. Breadth was defined as the fraction of unique TCRs that were SARS-CoV-2-associated. Depth was defined as the fraction of total T cells that were SARS-CoV-2-associated. Each spike-specific TCR was assigned to its reactive spike region and to a CD4 or CD8 class using the MIRA data. Log10-transformed breadth and depth values were compared by one-way ANOVA with Sidak's multiple comparisons tests. This is the immuneACCESS table as TCRdb keeps it, with only in-frame sequences that have V and J called. A part of the clones is gone; compared with another copy, unresolved V genes explain less than half, and the rest is unexplained. V and J calls plus clone size are reproduced from that table; the DNA served to infer D and trimming. The sample contains some 150,000 clones, more than 85% of them found a single time. Just under 7% of the sample lies in the top ten.

This TCR was sampled from an adult who had recovered from COVID-19. The source was peripheral blood, collected after recovery from COVID-19. This chain is built from TRBV7-2 and TRBJ1-4; 7 central bases correspond to TRBD1. The CDR3 protein: CASSLAPAVEGARRLFF. The DNA sequence reads TGTGCCAGCAGCTTAGCCCCCGCGGTGGAGGGGGCAAGAAGACTGTTTTTT.